This is a list of T cell receptor beta chains from one sample in a study of cytomegalovirus exposure and HLA in healthy donors. The repertoire was sequenced with immunoSEQ multiplex PCR; TCRdb's copy has only in-frame clones and lacks some. Among some 130,000 clones, roughly 80% were seen once, and the ten largest hold roughly 8.2%. The material sequenced was PBMCs. These receptors came from a woman in her fifties or sixties in good health and CMV-seropositive. Each CDR3 is given with its conserved first and last residue. The D gene is left open where the match is weak. Some rows have no size entry. The others give once, few or many, or a class for an expanded clone.

clone size	D gene	J gene	V gene	CDR3 DNA	CDR3 protein
NA	NA	TRBJ1-1	TRBV7-9	TGTTCCAGCAGGACCGGGCTGGGGGAGGGAGCTTTCTTT	CSSRTGLGEGAFF
NA	TRBD1	TRBJ1-1	TRBV29-1	TGCAGCGTGGGGAGAACAGGGGCGGGCACTGAAGCTTTCTTT	CSVGRTGAGTEAFF
NA	TRBD1	TRBJ2-7	TRBV5-5	TGTGCCAGCAGCTCGACAGGGAATACCTACGAGCAGTACTTC	CASSSTGNTYEQYF
NA	NA	TRBJ1-1	TRBV7-2	TGTGCCAGCAGCAGGGGTGTGGGCGCTGAAGCTTTCTTT	CASSRGVGAEAFF
once	TRBD1	TRBJ1-2	TRBV19	TGTGCCACCTCCCCCGGGACAGGGATAGGCTACACCTTC	CATSPGTGIGYTF
NA	TRBD1	TRBJ1-4	TRBV4-1	TGCGCCAGCAGCCAGAGGACAGGGACACCCACAACTAATGAAAAACTGTTTTTT	CASSQRTGTPTTNEKLFF
NA	NA	TRBJ2-2	TRBV7-6	TGTGCCAGCAGCATCCGGGACATAGGCGCGAACACCGGGGAGCTGTTTTTT	CASSIRDIGANTGELFF
NA	NA	TRBJ2-7	TRBV29-1	TGCAGCGTTGAAGGTCAGGGTTACTACGAGCAGTACTTC	CSVEGQGYYEQYF
NA	TRBD1	TRBJ2-6	TRBV2	TGTGCCAGCAGTGGGGACAGATCCTCTGGGGCCAACGTCCTGACTTTC	CASSGDRSSGANVLTF
NA	NA	TRBJ2-7	TRBV7-2	TGTGCCAGCAGCTTAGCCCGGACTACGCAGTACTTC	CASSLARTTQYF
NA	NA	TRBJ1-5	TRBV19	TGTGCCAGTAGTTCATGGCCGGGGAATCAGCCCCAGCATTTT	CASSSWPGNQPQHF
NA	NA	TRBJ1-4	TRBV28	TGTGCCAGCAGCCCAGGGGACGATTCTAATGAAAAACTGTTTTTT	CASSPGDDSNEKLFF
NA	TRBD1	TRBJ2-2	TRBV7-3	TGTGCCAGCAGCTTAATTGGGACAGCGAACACCGGGGAGCTGTTTTTT	CASSLIGTANTGELFF
NA	NA	TRBJ1-1	TRBV2	TGTGCCAGCAGACCCCAGGGGTTTGAAGCTTTCTTT	CASRPQGFEAFF
NA	NA	TRBJ2-3	TRBV11-2	TGTGCCAGCACGTCTAGCACAGATACGCAGTATTTT	CASTSSTDTQYF
NA	NA	TRBJ1-2	TRBV15	TGTGCCACCAGCCAACGTGGCAGGTATACATATGGCTACACCTTC	CATSQRGRYTYGYTF
NA	TRBD2	TRBJ2-1	TRBV7-9	TGTGCCAGCAGCTTCGTAGCGGGGGGAGGTTCCTACAATGAGCAGTTCTTC	CASSFVAGGGSYNEQFF
NA	NA	TRBJ1-2	TRBV7-9	TGTTCCAGCAGCCCGGACAGTAACTATGGCTACACCTTC	CSSSPDSNYGYTF
NA	NA	TRBJ1-1	TRBV29-1	TGCAGCGTTGAAGATGGCTTAGGACATCTCCGAGCTTTCTTT	CSVEDGLGHLRAFF
NA	TRBD2	TRBJ2-1	TRBV30	TGTGCCTGGCGACTAGCGGGGGACTATGGTGAGCAGTTCTTC	CAWRLAGDYGEQFF
once	NA	TRBJ2-3	TRBV6-1	TGTGCCAGCAGTGAAAGGAGACAGGACACAGATACGCAGTATTTT	CASSERRQDTDTQYF
once	TRBD2	TRBJ2-2	TRBV14	TGTGCCAGCAGCCAAGGACTAGCGGGGCCGAACACCGGGGAGCTGTTTTTT	CASSQGLAGPNTGELFF
NA	NA	TRBJ2-5	TRBV7-6	TGTGCCAGCTCGGGACATCGGGACCCCCAGTACTTC	CASSGHRDPQYF
NA	TRBD1	TRBJ1-4	TRBV2	TGTGCCACCGGGGACAGCTATGAAAAACTGTTTTTT	CATGDSYEKLFF
NA	NA	TRBJ1-2	TRBV7-9	TGTGCCAGCAGCCTAGGGGACACTGAGGTCTATGGCTACACCTTC	CASSLGDTEVYGYTF
NA	TRBD2	TRBJ2-7	TRBV19	TGTGCCAGGTTGGGGGGGAGATGCACTTTTTTAGGTTACGAGCAGTACTTC	CARLGGRCTFLGYEQYF